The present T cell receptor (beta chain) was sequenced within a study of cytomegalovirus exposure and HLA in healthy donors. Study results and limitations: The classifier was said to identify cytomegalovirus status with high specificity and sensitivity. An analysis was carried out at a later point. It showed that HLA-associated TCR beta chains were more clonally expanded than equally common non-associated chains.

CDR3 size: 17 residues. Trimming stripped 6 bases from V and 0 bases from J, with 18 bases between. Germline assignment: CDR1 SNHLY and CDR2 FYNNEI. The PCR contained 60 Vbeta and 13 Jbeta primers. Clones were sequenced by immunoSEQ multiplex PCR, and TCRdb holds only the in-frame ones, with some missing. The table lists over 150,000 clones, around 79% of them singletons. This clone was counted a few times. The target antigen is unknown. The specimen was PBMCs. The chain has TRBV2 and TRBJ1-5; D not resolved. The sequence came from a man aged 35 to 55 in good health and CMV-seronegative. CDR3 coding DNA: TGTGCCAGCAGCCGCGACGGAGGGCTTGATAGCAATCAGCCCCAGCATTTT. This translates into CASSRDGGLDSNQPQHF.